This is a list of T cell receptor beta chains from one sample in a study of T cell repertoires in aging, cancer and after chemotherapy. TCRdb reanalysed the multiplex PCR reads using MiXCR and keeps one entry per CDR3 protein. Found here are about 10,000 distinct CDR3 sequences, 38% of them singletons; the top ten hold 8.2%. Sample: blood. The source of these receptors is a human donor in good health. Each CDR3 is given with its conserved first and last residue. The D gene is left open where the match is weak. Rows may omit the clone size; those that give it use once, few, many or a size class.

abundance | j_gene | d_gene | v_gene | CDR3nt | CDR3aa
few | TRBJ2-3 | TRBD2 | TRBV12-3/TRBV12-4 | TGTGCCAGCAGCCTTGGGACTAGCGGAGATACGCAGTATTTT | CASSLGTSGDTQYF
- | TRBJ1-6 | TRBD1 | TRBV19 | TGTGCCAGTACCAGGACAGGGCTTAATTCACCCCTCCACTTT | CASTRTGLNSPLHF
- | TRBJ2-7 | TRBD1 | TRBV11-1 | TGTGCCAGCAGCCCCTGGGACAGGGTTTACGAGCAGTACTTC | CASSPWDRVYEQYF
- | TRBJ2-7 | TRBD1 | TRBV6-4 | TGTGCCACCGCTGGGGGGACAGGGGACTACGAGCAGTACTTC | CATAGGTGDYEQYF
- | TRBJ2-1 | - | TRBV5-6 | TGTGCCAGCAGCTTGTACCAGGGGTCCTACAATGAGCAGTTCTTC | CASSLYQGSYNEQFF
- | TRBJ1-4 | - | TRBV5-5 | TGTGCCAGCAGCTTGCGTAGGGGAACTGAAAAACTGTTTTTT | CASSLRRGTEKLFF
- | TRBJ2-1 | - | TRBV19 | TGTGCCAGTAGTATCGGTAACCTTTACAATAAGCAGTTCTTC | CASSIGNLYNKQFF
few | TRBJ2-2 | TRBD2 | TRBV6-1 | TGTGCCAGCAGGGGGACTAGCGGGAACACCGGGGAGCTGTTTTTT | CASRGTSGNTGELFF
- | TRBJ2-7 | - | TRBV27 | TGTGCCAGCACCCCGGGCCAAGCCTTGGTCTTC | CASTPGQALVF
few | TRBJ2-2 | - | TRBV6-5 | TGTGCCAGCAGTTACAGGTCTTTACGGGGCACCGGGGAGCTGTTTTTT | CASSYRSLRGTGELFF